The rows below give T cell receptor beta chains drawn from one sample of a study of graft-versus-host responses after intestinal transplantation. Clones were read by immunoSEQ multiplex PCR, and TCRdb kept only the in-frame ones, dropping some. The sample includes about 97,000 clones, 90% of them seen just once. The specimen was PBMCs, collected about 450 days after intestinal transplant. Receptor source: a human patient who received an intestinal transplant, so some T cells may come from the graft donor. Each CDR3 is given with its conserved first and last residue. Each record gives: D gene, V gene, J gene, clone size, CDR3 DNA, CDR3 protein. The D gene is left open where the match is weak. Rows may omit the clone size; those that give it use once, few, many or a size class.

D gene: TRBD2
V gene: TRBV29-1
J gene: TRBJ2-7
clone size: -
CDR3 DNA: TGCAGCGTTCTCGGCCTAGCGGGGTATAACTACGAGCAGTACTTC
CDR3 protein: CSVLGLAGYNYEQYF

D gene: -
V gene: TRBV6-1
J gene: TRBJ1-1
clone size: -
CDR3 DNA: TGTGCCAGCAGTGAAAGGGGACTATGGATCACTGAAGCTTTCTTT
CDR3 protein: CASSERGLWITEAFF

D gene: -
V gene: TRBV5-4
J gene: TRBJ1-1
clone size: -
CDR3 DNA: TGTGCCAGCAGCTTCCAGGCCGGGACCACTGAAGCTTTCTTT
CDR3 protein: CASSFQAGTTEAFF

D gene: -
V gene: TRBV18
J gene: TRBJ1-4
clone size: -
CDR3 DNA: TGTGCCAGCTCGCCTAGGGCAGGAGGGAATGAAAAACTGTTTTTT
CDR3 protein: CASSPRAGGNEKLFF

D gene: -
V gene: TRBV23-1
J gene: TRBJ2-5
clone size: -
CDR3 DNA: TGCGCCAGCAGGGGGGGAGCCCACCAAGAGACCCAGTACTTC
CDR3 protein: CASRGGAHQETQYF

D gene: -
V gene: TRBV4-2
J gene: TRBJ1-2
clone size: -
CDR3 DNA: TGTGCCAGCAGCCAAGATAAGCAGGCCCTCTATGGCTACACCTTC
CDR3 protein: CASSQDKQALYGYTF

D gene: TRBD1
V gene: TRBV19
J gene: TRBJ1-4
clone size: -
CDR3 DNA: TGTGCCAGTAGCGAAACCGGGACAGGGAATGAAAAACTGTTTTTT
CDR3 protein: CASSETGTGNEKLFF

D gene: -
V gene: TRBV6-5
J gene: TRBJ2-2
clone size: -
CDR3 DNA: TGTGCCAGCGGGGTTGGCACCGGGGAGCTGTTTTTT
CDR3 protein: CASGVGTGELFF

D gene: TRBD1
V gene: TRBV6-8
J gene: TRBJ1-1
clone size: once
CDR3 DNA: TGTGCCAGCAGACCGAGGGGGCCCCTTCCCCTGAACACTGAAGCTTTCTTT
CDR3 protein: CASRPRGPLPLNTEAFF

D gene: TRBD2
V gene: TRBV7-6
J gene: TRBJ2-1
clone size: -
CDR3 DNA: TGTGCCAGCAGCCGACTAGCGGGGGGAATCTACAATGAGCAGTTCTTC
CDR3 protein: CASSRLAGGIYNEQFF

D gene: TRBD2
V gene: TRBV2
J gene: TRBJ2-5
clone size: -
CDR3 DNA: TGTGCCAGCGCGCTAGCGGGGGCGAGGGAGACCCAGTACTTC
CDR3 protein: CASALAGARETQYF

D gene: -
V gene: TRBV10-3
J gene: TRBJ2-1
clone size: -
CDR3 DNA: TGTGCCACACAGCCTACATCGGGCGGGTACCTCAATGAGCAGTTCTTC
CDR3 protein: CATQPTSGGYLNEQFF

D gene: -
V gene: TRBV5-1
J gene: TRBJ1-3
clone size: -
CDR3 DNA: TGCGCCAGCAGCTTGGCCCCGGTGGGAGGAAACACCATATATTTT
CDR3 protein: CASSLAPVGGNTIYF

D gene: -
V gene: TRBV18
J gene: TRBJ1-3
clone size: -
CDR3 DNA: TGTGCCAGCTCACTCCAGGGTGTTCAGCGAAACACCATATATTTT
CDR3 protein: CASSLQGVQRNTIYF